This T cell receptor beta chain was retrieved from a study of blood T cell repertoires in COVID-19. V dropped 4 bases and J dropped 1; count of bases not matched to a gene: 9. Germline CDR1 reads SGHTA; CDR2 reads FQGNSA. This CDR3 contains 16 residues. Some clones are missing from TCRdb's copy, which holds only in-frame ones; the method was immunoSEQ multiplex PCR. The sample contains about 150,000 clones, about 85% of which appear only once. The chain employs TRBV7-2 and TRBJ2-5; 7 bases fit TRBD1. The TCR originated in a woman aged 55-70 years with COVID-19, enrolled during active disease. Sequences were obtained from peripheral blood. The CDR3 coding sequence is TGTGCCAGCAGCTCCCTCGGCAGGGGGATCCAAGAGACCCAGTACTTC. It yields the protein CASSSLGRGIQETQYF.